One sample yielded the 4 T cell receptor beta chains listed below, sequenced in a study of T cell changes during pregnancy in multiple sclerosis. Some clones are missing from TCRdb's copy, which holds only in-frame ones; the method was immunoSEQ multiplex PCR. The table shows around 20,000 clones, with around 90% occurring only once. The specimen comprised CD8+ T cells from peripheral blood mononuclear cells, sampled after pregnancy. The receptor set was obtained from a female donor in good health, enrolled as a control in a pregnancy study.

The V call is TRBV4-3, the J call TRBJ1-1; D is undetermined. The CDR3 runs 13 residues. Trimming took off 4 bases at V and 1 base at J, with 7 bases between the two ends. The germline CDR1 and CDR2 sequences are LGHNA and YSLEER. The CDR3 sequence is CASSRSKNTEAFF. CDR3 bases: TGCGCCAGCAGCCGTAGCAAGAACACTGAAGCTTTCTTT.

The rearrangement joins TRBV5-1 to TRBJ1-6, with 7 bases lining up with TRBD1. Germline lookup yields CDR1 SGHRS and CDR2 YFSETQ. The V segment lost 2 bases and the J segment 7 bases; nucleotides outside the gene matches: 6. This CDR3 has 15 amino acids. The CDR3 DNA reads TGCGCCAGCAGCTTACATCCGGGACAGAATTCACCCCTCCACTTT. It specifies CASSLHPGQNSPLHF.

This sequence joins TRBV7-2 and TRBJ1-2; 8 nucleotides align to TRBD1. The CDR3 totals 17 residues. After removal of 4 bases from V and 4 bases from J, the junction contained 14 bases not matched to a gene. CDR1 and CDR2 from the germline V gene are SGHTA and FQGNSA. The DNA of the CDR3 is TGTGCCAGCAGCTACCTTACCCGGACAGGGCCCAGCTATGGCTACACCTTC. The encoded protein is CASSYLTRTGPSYGYTF. Looking up the rest from reference TRBV7-2 and TRBJ1-2 gives the full variable domain: GAGVSQSPSNKVTEKGKDVELRCDPISGHTALYWYRQSLGQGLEFLIYFQGNSAPDKSGLPSDRFSAERTGGSVSTLTIQRTQQEDSAVYLCASSYLTRTGPSYGYTFGSGTRLTVV.

The chain uses TRBV11-3 and TRBJ1-3; TRBD1 matches at 7 bases. Germline V CDR1 and CDR2: SGHNT, YENEEA. With V trimmed by 5 bases and J by 0 bases, 7 bases remained unmatched. The CDR3 is 16 amino acids. CDR3 sequence reads: CASSTHRGRSGNTIYF. As DNA, the CDR3 is TGTGCCAGCAGCACTCACAGGGGCCGCTCTGGAAACACCATATATTTT.